This record concerns one TCR beta chain sequence. This receptor's antigen is unknown. No base-level quality is on record; no much larger clone is a single base apart. This specimen comes from a study of shared clonotypes between healthy human individuals (dated by TCRdb to about 2020). About the study as a whole: The cohort comprised two women and a few men aged 18 to 49 years. Per donor, three plates each were used for CD4 naive and CD4 memory, two for CD8 naive, and one for CD8 memory. The study deeply sequenced blood TCR repertoires of about five healthy adults to estimate repertoire size and the extent of clonotype sharing between individuals. To increase sequencing depth and limit assay-specific biases, different laboratories used diverse techniques to prepare libraries and sequence TCR repertoires. Each donor's leukapheresis produced roughly between roughly 0.85 and 10 billion PBMCs. The paper as a whole reports these results and caveats: Across a handful of donors, roughly 5.1% of naive CD4, approximately 3.5% of naive CD8, 2.3% of memory CD4, and 0.3% to 0.45% of memory CD8 clonotypes were shared. Higher generation probabilities were observed for clonotypes shared by all four sorted-subset donors than for non-shared clonotypes. Rarefaction of sorted-subset datasets indicated incomplete sequencing despite the large sequencing depth. Larger estimated clonotype richness was generally found for naive subsets than for memory subsets. Based on pairwise subsampling, the degree of clonotype sharing among donors was expected to be affected by sequencing depth. Because the study included a small number of donors, the genetic and exposure-history diversity represented was limited. Sampling was limited to blood, and TCR repertoires in tissue likely differ from TCR repertoires in blood.

The donors were healthy, HIV-negative adults with no recently reported acute infections or vaccinations. Only Caucasian adults living in Nashville, Tennessee, USA were represented among the donors. CD4+ T cells were enriched by magnetic negative selection; naive cells were then positively selected on CD45RA, and the negative fraction formed the memory subset. After blood collection by leukapheresis, PBMCs were isolated using Ficoll-Histopaque density gradient centrifugation and then cryopreserved in the vapor phase of liquid nitrogen. Analytical flow cytometry was used to check the purity and quantity of every magnetically sorted T cell population. Genomic DNA was isolated from each sorted fraction and quantified by UV absorbance on a Nanodrop 2000c. Using the deep immunoSEQ assay, TCR CDR3 regions were amplified from genomic DNA by multiplex PCR. Genomic DNA extracted from each cell subset was distributed evenly over all wells of several immunoSEQ 96-well plates, and each plate served as one replicate. For sorted subsets, 200 to 250 ng of genomic DNA, equivalent to around 29,000 T cell genomes, went into each replicate PCR. Purified libraries were quantified with a Qubit 3.0 fluorometer, sized on a Bioanalyzer 2100, and re-quantified with the KAPA Library Quantification kit. A separate single-read 150-cycle Illumina NextSeq 550 flow cell was used to sequence each immunoSEQ 96-well plate. Per the original workflow: Because the immunoSEQ output held only junctional sequences and lacked quality scores, the filtering could not match the filtering applied to full-length reads. Sequences were annotated with PyIR, a Python wrapper for IgBLAST v1.9, using IMGT germline references to assign V/J genes and CDR3. Reads were filtered out if the reads had weak V/J assignments (E-value above 1e-6), no CDR3, stop codons, out-of-frame junctions, or ambiguous translated residues. V3J clonotypes were defined by identical inferred V gene, J gene, and CDR3 amino acid sequence. To compute the percentage overlap between repertoires, the number of shared unique clonotypes was divided by the size of the smaller repertoire. RTK rarefaction, the Chao1 estimator, and Recon v2.1 estimates of unobserved clonotypes were used to assess repertoire richness. Generation probabilities were computed with OLGA for all TCRbeta clonotypes obtained by the gDNA method from a few donors. The clones in this table, taken by TCRdb from immuneACCESS, are in-frame only. Not every clone is retained; where verified, under half of the shortfall comes from an unresolved V gene, and the cause of the rest is unknown. The V and J calls and clone size are taken from that table; D and trimming were inferred from the DNA. For this sample there are around 940,000 clones; 60% to 85% appear just once. The top ten hold roughly 1.5% of the sample.

This receptor was obtained from a man between 18 and 35 years old in good health. Material for sequencing was memory CD4+ T cells sorted from blood. The cell subset or site tag for this specimen amounts to: CD45RA-negative fraction.

The CDR3 here reads CASSNRVTPGDRGYTF. The sequenced DNA is TGTGCCAGCAGCAATAGGGTCACCCCAGGGGACAGAGGCTACACCTTC. This receptor chain uses TRBV7-6 and TRBJ1-2, with 7 bases aligning to TRBD1. CDR1 and CDR2, looked up from the germline V gene, are SGHVS and FNYEAQ. For this chain, trimming is 5 bases at the V end and 8 bases at the J end, and the number of junction bases without a gene match is 17. The CDR3, from cysteine to phenylalanine, totals 16 residues. Only the CDR3 DNA is retained, 48 bases long and in frame from the first base.